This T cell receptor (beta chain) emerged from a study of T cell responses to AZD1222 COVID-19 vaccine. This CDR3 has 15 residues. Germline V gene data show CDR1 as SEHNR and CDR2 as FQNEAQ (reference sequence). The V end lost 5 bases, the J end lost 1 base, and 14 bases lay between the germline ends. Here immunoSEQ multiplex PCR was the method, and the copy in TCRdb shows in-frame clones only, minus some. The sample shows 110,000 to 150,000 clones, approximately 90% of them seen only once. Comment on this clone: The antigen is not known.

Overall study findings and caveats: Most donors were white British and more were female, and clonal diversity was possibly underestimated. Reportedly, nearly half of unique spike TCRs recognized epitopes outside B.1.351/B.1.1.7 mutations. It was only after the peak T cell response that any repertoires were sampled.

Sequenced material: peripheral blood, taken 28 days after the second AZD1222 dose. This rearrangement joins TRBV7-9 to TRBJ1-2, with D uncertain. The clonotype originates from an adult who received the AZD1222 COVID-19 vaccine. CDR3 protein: CASSAPIRSNYGYTF. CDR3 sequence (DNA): TGTGCCAGCAGCGCCCCTATCAGGAGTAACTATGGCTACACCTTC.